This T cell receptor beta chain was observed in a study of blood T cell repertoires in COVID-19. At the level of the study: Samples representing acute and convalescent COVID-19 were sourced from the United States, Italy and Spain. The cDNA or gDNA used as material had been derived from T cells, B-cell-depleted T cells, or PBMCs.

The germline CDR1 and CDR2 sequences are MNHEY and SVGAGI. J gave up 1 base and V 8 bases, and 10 bases lay outside the gene matches. This CDR3 is built from 15 residues. As processed by the authors: Amplification with reference gene primers provided the estimates of nucleated cell counts. The protocol was immunoSEQ multiplex PCR, while the TCRdb copy is restricted to in-frame clones and leaves out a portion. The V and J calls and clone size come from that table; D and trimming were worked out from the DNA. The sample consists of 150,000 to 200,000 clones, 81% of them appearing once. Sequencing was performed on peripheral blood. The V call is TRBV6-5, the J call TRBJ2-5, with 7 bases fitting TRBD2. The sequence came from a human donor in a cohort sampled during active COVID-19. The DNA of the CDR3 is TGTGCCAGCGGCCCCCGCATAGCGGGCCAAGAGACCCAGTACTTC. Its translation is CASGPRIAGQETQYF.